One sample yielded the 15 T cell receptor beta chains listed below, sequenced in a study of T cells in women clearing cervical HPV infection. Sequencing was performed with immunoSEQ multiplex PCR; in TCRdb, only in-frame clones are kept and a portion is missing. This table lists more than 15,000 clones. The sequenced material came from blood buffy coat. The receptors shown here come from a woman aged 18 to 75 with a cervical HPV16 infection that either progressed to CIN3+ or cleared (not recorded which).

With respect to this clone: The CDR3 goes on 3 residues after the read ends, and that part is filled in from the germline J gene. This rearrangement joins TRBV20-1 to TRBJ1-2; no reliable D call. V lost 2 bases to trimming and J lost 2 bases, with 6 bases between them. The CDR3 runs 12 residues. Per the germline V gene, CDR1 is DFQATT and CDR2 is SNEGSKA (reference sequence). CDR3 in amino acids: CSARLLNYGYTF. CDR3 DNA, as far as it was read: TGCAGTGCTAGACTTTTAAACTATGGC.

As for this clone: The sequenced fragment ends 3 residues before the CDR3 boundary, so the rest is inferred from the germline J gene. J is TRBJ2-3 and V is TRBV5-1; 7 positions agree with TRBD2. Looked up from germline, CDR1 is SGHRS and CDR2 is YFSETQ. The J segment lost 2 bases and the V segment lost 1 base, leaving 7 bases of the junction unmatched. The CDR3 has 16 residues. This CDR3 is CASSLLTGGITDTQYF. The CDR3 DNA, read in part, is TGCGCCAGCAGCTTGCTGACGGGGGGAATCACAGATACG.

As regards this clone: The read terminates 3 residues before the CDR3 end, so the remaining end is supplied by the germline J gene. The chain uses TRBV5-4 and TRBJ1-1; D is undetermined. Between the trimmed V and J ends, which lost 6 bases and 4 bases, there was a span of 13 bases. The V gene's germline CDR1 is SGHNT and CDR2 YYREEE (reference sequence). This CDR3 has 13 amino acids. CDR3 bases read: TGTGCCAGCACAGGAGGTGGTTTCACTGAA. The encoded protein is CASTGGGFTE. The CDR3 as a whole reads CASTGGGFTEAFF.

Of note for this clone: The read terminates 3 residues before the CDR3 end, so the remaining end is supplied by the germline J gene. The chain couples TRBV7-9 to TRBJ2-1; no clear D. From germline, CDR1 is SEHNR and CDR2 FQNEAQ (reference sequence). V lost 3 bases to trimming and J lost 8 bases, with 2 bases between them. This CDR3 is 10 amino acids long. This CDR3 is CASSFDEQFF. CDR3 bases read: TGTGCCAGCAGCTTCGATGAG.

On this clone: The read stops 3 residues short of the end of the CDR3; the missing end is completed from the germline J gene. The chain combines TRBV7-8 with TRBJ1-5; possibly TRBD1 for D (5 bases). Germline V gives CDR1 SGHVS, CDR2 FQNEAQ. V lost 3 bases and J 6 bases, leaving 12 bases between the germline ends. CDR3 length: 14 amino acids. The CDR3 sequence is CASSLGGSGQPQHF. The sequenced part of the CDR3 DNA is TGTGCCAGCAGCTTGGGGGGGTCAGGTCAGCCC. The full variable domain, rest sourced from reference TRBV7-8 and TRBJ1-5, is GAGVSQSPRYKVAKRGQDVALRCDPISGHVSLFWYQQALGQGPEFLTYFQNEAQLDKSGLPSDRFFAERPEGSVSTLKIQRTQQEDSAVYLCASSLGGSGQPQHFGDGTRLSIL.

In the case of this clone: The read terminates 3 residues ahead of where the CDR3 ends, so the germline J gene completes it. The chain recombines TRBV11-2 with TRBJ2-5; D possibly corresponds to TRBD2 (5 bases). The CDR3 length is 13 residues. Trimming cost V 7 bases and J 5 bases, with 14 bases left between them. The germline gives CDR1 SGHAT, CDR2 FQNNGV. CDR3 amino acids: CASKYASGETQYF. CDR3 bases read: TGTGCCAGCAAATATGCGTCGGGGGAGACC. The variable domain in full, completed from reference TRBV11-2 and TRBJ2-5, reads EAGVAQSPRYKIIEKRQSVAFWCNPISGHATLYWYQQILGQGPKLLIQFQNNGVVDDSQLPKDRFSAERLKGVDSTLKIQPAKLEDSAVYLCASKYASGETQYFGPGTRLLVL.

As regards this clone: The read is 3 residues too short to cover the CDR3 end, so that end is filled in from the germline J gene. This chain uses TRBV2 with TRBJ2-3; 12 nucleotides align to TRBD2. The CDR3 spans 16 residues. V shed 10 bases, J shed 3 bases, and the junction held 11 bases outside the gene matches. The germline CDR1 and CDR2 sequences are SNHLY and FYNNEI. CDR3 DNA, as far as it was read: TGTGCCACCCCGGGACTAGCGGGTGGAGGGACAGATACG. Protein sequence: CATPGLAGGGTDT. In full, the CDR3 is CATPGLAGGGTDTQYF.

Worth noting for this clone: The read terminates 3 residues ahead of where the CDR3 ends, so the germline J gene completes it. The chain links TRBV5-1 to TRBJ1-3; D remains ambiguous. The V end was cut by 4 bases, the J end by 0 bases, with 17 bases between. The CDR3 covers 17 residues. Per germline, CDR1 SGHRS and CDR2 YFSETQ. The CDR3 bases that were read are TGCGCCAGCAGCACCCGTTCGGTGTCAAGCTCTGGAAACACC. Its translation: CASSTRSVSSSGNT. The full CDR3 is CASSTRSVSSSGNTIYF.

CDR3 bases read: TGTGCCAGCAGCTTATCACACACGACAGAA. This sequence encodes CASSLSHTTE. The complete CDR3 protein is CASSLSHTTEAFF. The chain couples TRBV7-7 to TRBJ1-1; no clear D. The read ends 3 residues shy of where the CDR3 ends; the end is completed using the germline J gene. The CDR3 is 13 residues long. CDR1 and CDR2 (germline): SSHAT, FNYEAQ (reference sequence). The full variable domain, completed using reference TRBV7-7 and TRBJ1-1, is GAGVSQSPRYKVTKRGQDVTLRCDPISSHATLYWYQQALGQGPEFLTYFNYEAQPDKSGLPSDRFSAERPEGSISTLTIQRTEQRDSAMYRCASSLSHTTEAFFGQGTRLTVV.

Judged by frequency, this clone is medium-sized. The read is 3 residues too short to cover the CDR3 end, so that end is filled in from the germline J gene. The chain is built from TRBV2 and TRBJ2-5; D might be TRBD1 (6 bases). The CDR3 has 14 amino acids. The germline gives CDR1 SNHLY, CDR2 FYNNEI. V was trimmed by 6 bases and J by 7 bases, leaving 18 bases between them. The CDR3 region is CASSVETGGGTQYF. Incomplete CDR3 DNA: TGTGCCAGCAGCGTAGAGACAGGTGGGGGGACC.

With regard to this clone: The read terminates 3 residues ahead of where the CDR3 ends, so the germline J gene completes it. V usage is TRBV30 and J usage is TRBJ1-2; 9 bases map to TRBD1. The CDR3 extends over 13 amino acids. Germline V gives CDR1 GTSNPN, CDR2 SVGIG (reference sequence). This CDR3 is CAWILTGGRGYTF. Partial CDR3 DNA: TGTGCCTGGATCCTCACAGGGGGCCGGGGC.

Comments on this clone: Read sequence stops 3 residues before the CDR3 end, and the germline J gene provides the missing end. This chain uses TRBV19 with TRBJ2-5, with unresolved D. Germline CDR1 reads LNHDA; CDR2 reads SQIVND (reference sequence). CDR3 length: 12 amino acids. V was trimmed by 6 bases and J by 4 bases, leaving 9 bases between them. The CDR3 bases that were read are TGTGCCAGTAGCCTTAGTCGAGAGACC. This translates into CASSLSRET. The full CDR3 protein reads CASSLSRETQYF.

In regard to this clone: The CDR3 extends 3 residues past the end of the read, so its final part is completed from the germline J gene. This chain connects TRBV5-1 to TRBJ2-1, with a weak D call TRBD2 (5 bases). V lost 2 bases to trimming and J lost 5 bases, with 8 bases between them. Germline V gene lookup returns CDR1 SGHRS and CDR2 YFSETQ. The CDR3 extends over 13 amino acids. The CDR3 here is CASSLATNNEQFF. The CDR3 DNA, read in part, is TGCGCCAGCAGCTTAGCGACTAACAATGAG.

CDR3 DNA, as far as it was read: TGCAGTGTAAGACAGGGGGCAGGAGGCACTGAA. Its protein product is CSVRQGAGGTE. The whole CDR3 reads CSVRQGAGGTEAFF. J is TRBJ1-1 and V is TRBV20-1; TRBD1 matches 10 bases. Coverage ceases 3 residues before the CDR3 finishes, and the germline J gene fills in the end. Germline CDR1 and CDR2: DFQATT and SNEGSKA (reference sequence). Trimming at V came to 7 bases and at J to 4 bases, leaving 9 bases not matched to a gene. This CDR3 contains 14 residues.

Details on this clone: The read is 3 residues too short to cover the CDR3 end, so that end is filled in from the germline J gene. V gene TRBV10-1 combines with J gene TRBJ2-2, with D uncertain. Per germline, CDR1 WNHNN and CDR2 SYGVQD (reference sequence). CDR3 length: 14 residues. Trimming pared 4 bases from V and 1 base from J, leaving 7 bases between. CDR3 bases read: TGCGCCAGCAGTGTTTCGGTGAACACCGGGGAG. Translation gives CASSVSVNTGE. The whole CDR3 sequence reads CASSVSVNTGELFF.